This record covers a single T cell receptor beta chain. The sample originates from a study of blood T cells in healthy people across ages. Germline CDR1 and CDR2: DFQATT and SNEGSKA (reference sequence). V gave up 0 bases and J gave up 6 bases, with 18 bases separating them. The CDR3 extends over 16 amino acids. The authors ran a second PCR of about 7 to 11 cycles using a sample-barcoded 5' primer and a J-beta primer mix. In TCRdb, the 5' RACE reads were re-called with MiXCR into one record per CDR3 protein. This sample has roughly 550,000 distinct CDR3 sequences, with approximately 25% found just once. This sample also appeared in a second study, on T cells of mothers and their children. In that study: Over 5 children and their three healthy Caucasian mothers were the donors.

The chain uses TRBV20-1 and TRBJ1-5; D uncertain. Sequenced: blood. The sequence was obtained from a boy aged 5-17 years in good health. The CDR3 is CSAREGDWASRQPQHF. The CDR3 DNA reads TGCAGTGCTAGAGAAGGAGACTGGGCTTCGCGTCAGCCCCAGCATTTT.